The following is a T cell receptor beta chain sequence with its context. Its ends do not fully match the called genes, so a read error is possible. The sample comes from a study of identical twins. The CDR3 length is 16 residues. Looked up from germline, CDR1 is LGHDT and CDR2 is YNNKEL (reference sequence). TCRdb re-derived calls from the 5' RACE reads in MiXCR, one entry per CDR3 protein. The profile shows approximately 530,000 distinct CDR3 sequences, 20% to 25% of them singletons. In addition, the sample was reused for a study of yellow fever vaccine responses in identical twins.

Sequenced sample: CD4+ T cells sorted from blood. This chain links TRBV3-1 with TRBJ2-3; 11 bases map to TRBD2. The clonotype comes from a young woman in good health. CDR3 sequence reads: CASNQIAGGLTDTQYF. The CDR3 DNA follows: TGTGCCAGCAACCAAATAGCGGGAGGGCTCACAGATACGCAGTATTTT.